This entry lists 5 T cell receptor beta chains sequenced from one sample in a study of vaccination and CD4 T cells after COVID-19. Stated treatment: approximately nine-day PBMC culture with coronavirus spike peptide pools or control peptides (ViraFEST assay). Sequenced with the Oncomine TCR Beta short-read assay was DNA taken from cultured CD4+ T cells. TCRdb called the PCR reads again in MiXCR, with one record for every CDR3 protein. The sample lists about 13,000 distinct CDR3 sequences, 50% to 60% occurring once. Which antigens these TCRs recognize remains unknown. The sequenced sample was cultured CD4+ T cells from blood, obtained after SARS-CoV-2 vaccination. The source is a human donor with COVID-19.

The gene calls are TRBV20-1 and TRBJ1-5; a possible D gene is TRBD1 (5 bases). This CDR3 contains 17 residues. Germline CDR1 and CDR2: DFQATT and SNEGSKA (reference sequence). Trimming cost V 0 bases and J 0 bases, with 15 bases left between them. CDR3 loop: CSARDVGAAYSNQPQHF. CDR3 DNA sequence: TGCAGTGCTAGAGATGTAGGGGCCGCATATAGCAATCAGCCCCAGCATTTT.

This clonotype was counted only a few times. The chain employs TRBV10-3 and TRBJ2-5; TRBD2 agrees at 10 bases. CDR1 and CDR2 (germline): ENHRY, SYGVKD. The CDR3 loop spans 16 amino acids. V was pared by 6 bases and J by 1 base, with 8 bases of the junction left unmatched. This chain's CDR3 is CAIRAATSGVQETQYF. DNA of the CDR3: TGTGCCATCAGGGCTGCCACTAGCGGGGTCCAAGAGACCCAGTACTTC.

In this sample, this clonotype turned up a few times. The V and J genes are TRBV6-1 and TRBJ2-7; D might be TRBD2 (5 bases). This CDR3 is built from 11 residues. Germline V CDR1 and CDR2: MNHNS, SASEGT. The V gene lost 6 bases and the J gene lost 3 bases, with 6 bases spanning the gap. CDR3: CASRGDYEQYF. The CDR3, as DNA: TGTGCCAGCAGGGGAGACTACGAGCAGTACTTC.

The rearrangement uses TRBV19 and TRBJ2-2, with D uncertain. The CDR3 is made up of 14 amino acids. Per the germline V gene, CDR1 is LNHDA and CDR2 is SQIVND (reference sequence). The germline V and J ends were trimmed by 7 bases and 0 bases, with 9 bases remaining between them. The CDR3 nucleotides are TGTGCCAGTACATTGGGCTCGAACACCGGGGAGCTGTTTTTT. Amino acid sequence: CASTLGSNTGELFF.

The chain joins TRBV20-1 to TRBJ2-5; D might be TRBD2 (6 bases). CDR3 length: 13 amino acids. Germline CDR1 reads DFQATT; CDR2 reads SNEGSKA (reference sequence). V gave up 3 bases and J gave up 5 bases, with 13 bases separating them. CDR3 nucleotides: TGCAGTGCTAGGATGGCAGGGAGGGAGACCCAGTACTTC. Translation gives CSARMAGRETQYF.